This T cell receptor (beta chain) was documented in a study of early T cells in non-severe SARS-CoV-2 infection. Unique molecular identifiers were affixed to single, distinct cDNA molecules. Via MiXCR, TCRdb re-called the 5' RACE reads, giving one row per CDR3 protein. In the table there are 60,000 or so distinct CDR3 sequences, 8.7% of which are singletons. This CDR3 has 12 residues. CDR1 is LNHDA and CDR2 is SQIVND in the germline V gene (reference sequence). Trimming took off 7 bases at V and 5 bases at J, with 11 bases between the two ends. There are a few counts of this clonotype. The input for sequencing was whole blood, taken at baseline. The sequence was obtained from an adult who was a healthcare worker with PCR-confirmed SARS-CoV-2 infection or an uninfected control (not recorded which). J is TRBJ1-2 and V is TRBV19; TRBD1 might be the D (6 bases). The CDR3, as DNA: TGTGCCAGTACCCAACAGGGTTATGGCTACACCTTC. Its translation: CASTQQGYGYTF.